The present entry profiles one T cell receptor (beta chain) with its context. The data stem from a study of blood T cell repertoires in COVID-19. Across the whole study: Sites across the United States, Italy and Spain contributed samples from acute and convalescent COVID-19. The analysed material was cDNA or gDNA that came from T cells, B-cell-depleted T cells, or PBMCs.

Seattle enrolled patients during active infection and tracked them longitudinally. Original handling: For nucleated cells, counts were estimated from reference gene primer amplification. Assay: immunoSEQ multiplex PCR; the TCRdb copy retains only in-frame clones and omits some. From that table come the V and J calls and clone size; the DNA was used to work out D and trimming. The sample includes approximately 180,000 clones, over 75% of them seen just once. The CDR3 totals 16 residues. The junction had 9 bases not matched to a gene; V was cut back by 0 bases and J by 4 bases. Germline-derived CDR1 and CDR2 are SEHNR and FQNEAQ (reference sequence).

Sample: peripheral blood. The sequence was collected from a person aged 70 to 80 with COVID-19, enrolled during active disease. This chain links TRBV7-9 with TRBJ2-7; TRBD2 matches at 7 bases. CDR3 nucleotide sequence: TGTGCCAGCAGCTTAGCGCTGGGGACTAATGGTTACGAGCAGTACTTC. Protein sequence: CASSLALGTNGYEQYF. Using reference TRBV7-9 and TRBJ2-7 for the parts outside the CDR3, the full variable domain is DTGVSQNPRHKITKRGQNVTFRCDPISEHNRLYWYRQTLGQGPEFLTYFQNEAQLEKSRLLSDRFSAERPKGSFSTLEIQRTEQGDSAMYLCASSLALGTNGYEQYFGPGTRLTVT.